Below, 28 T cell receptor beta chains from the same sample are listed, as sequenced in a study of CXCR3-negative and CXCR3-positive naive CD8 T cells. These receptors' antigens are unknown. Study-wide findings and caveats: When CXCR3-positive naive cells were set against CXCR3-negative naive cells, the former had more hydrophobic TRB CDR3s.

The TRB libraries of cDNA were built by UMI-labeled 5' RACE. TCRdb reanalyzed the 5' RACE reads and collapses them to one entry per CDR3 protein, without DNA. Its clone listing holds roughly 6,800 distinct CDR3 sequences. Material for sequencing was naive CXCR3+ CD8+ T cells from blood. The subset here: CD45RO-CCR7+CD27+CD95- naive CD8+ T cells expressing CXCR3 (TNR3+). The receptors originated from a human donor in good health. Some clones in this sample may be carry-over from other donors' samples.

The V call is TRBV7-3, the J call TRBJ1-6; there is no DNA to check the TCRdb D call of TRBD1. The CDR3 spans 15 residues. The germline gives CDR1 SGHTA, CDR2 FQGTGA. CDR3 amino acids: CASSLSDRDNSPLHF.

The chain has TRBV6-6 and TRBJ2-5. The CDR3 length is 14 residues. Germline CDR1 and CDR2: MNHNY and SVGAGI (reference sequence). CDR3 in amino acids: CASSYGKLQETQYF.

This chain links TRBV6-2 or TRBV6-3 with TRBJ2-1. Per the germline V gene, CDR1 is MNHEY and CDR2 is SVGEGT. This CDR3 has 14 amino acids. The CDR3 region is CASSYSTPYNEQFF.

The J gene is TRBJ2-1, the V gene TRBV10-1. The CDR3 length is 12 residues. Germline V gene sequence: CDR1 WNHNN, CDR2 SYGVQD (reference sequence). CDR3 protein: CASSDGFGEQFF.

V and J are TRBV3-1 and TRBJ2-7. CDR1 and CDR2 from the germline V gene are LGHDT and YNNKEL (reference sequence). CDR3 size: 14 residues. CDR3: CASSPGQISYEQYF.

This clonotype is identified as medium-sized from frequency. The chain couples TRBV29-1 to TRBJ2-1; the D call from TCRdb, TRBD1, cannot be confirmed without DNA. CDR1 SQVTM and CDR2 ANQGSEA come from the germline V gene. This CDR3 contains 13 residues. This CDR3 reads CSVLEGGRNEQFF.

Considering frequency, this clonotype is medium-sized (0.01 to 0.1%). The CDR3 here is CSVLGATGELFF. The chain joins TRBV29-1 to TRBJ2-2; TCRdb designates TRBD1, a call that cannot be tested without DNA. Per the germline V gene, CDR1 is SQVTM and CDR2 is ANQGSEA. CDR3 length equals 12 residues.

The V call is TRBV5-6, the J call TRBJ2-1. Germline values: CDR1 SGHDT, CDR2 YYEEEE. The CDR3 length is 15 residues. Here the CDR3 reads CASSPYRGSYNEQFF.

Considering frequency, this clonotype is medium-sized. The genes are TRBV7-9 and TRBJ2-5. This CDR3 has 12 residues. Germline V gives CDR1 SEHNR, CDR2 FQNEAQ (reference sequence). CDR3 sequence: CASSLPGETQYF.

This clonotype counts as medium-sized by frequency. CDR3 residues: CASSPTTGPHSPLHF. The chain is built from TRBV7-3 and TRBJ1-6. CDR1 and CDR2 from the germline V gene are SGHTA and FQGTGA. The CDR3 is made up of 15 amino acids. Using reference TRBV7-3 and TRBJ1-6 for the parts outside the CDR3, the full variable domain is GAGVSQTPSNKVTEKGKYVELRCDPISGHTALYWYRQSLGQGPEFLIYFQGTGAADDSGLPNDRFFAVRPEGSVSTLKIQRTERGDSAVYLCASSPTTGPHSPLHFGNGTRLTVT.

This clonotype is called medium-sized based on its frequency. The chain carries TRBV29-1 and TRBJ1-1; TCRdb returns TRBD1, unconfirmable since there is no DNA. From germline, CDR1 is SQVTM and CDR2 ANQGSEA. The CDR3 totals 13 residues. The chain's CDR3 is CGSLGGLGNEAFF.

This chain links TRBV20-1 with TRBJ2-1; TCRdb proposes TRBD2, but this gene call is untestable without DNA. This CDR3 contains 14 residues. Per germline, CDR1 DFQATT and CDR2 SNEGSKA (reference sequence). CDR3 protein: CSAREISGSPEGFF.

According to its frequency, this clonotype is medium-sized. The V gene is TRBV7-2, the J gene TRBJ2-1; TCRdb reports TRBD2, a call that lacks DNA to check it against. The CDR3 length is 16 residues. Looked up from germline, CDR1 is SGHTA and CDR2 is FQGNSA. The CDR3 here is CASRPTSGAYYNEQFF.

This chain joins TRBV19 and TRBJ2-1; without DNA, the TCRdb call of TRBD2 cannot be checked. The CDR3 extends over 17 amino acids. CDR1 is LNHDA and CDR2 is SQIVND in the germline V gene (reference sequence). CDR3 in amino acids: CASAWTSGRGIYNEQFF.

V gene TRBV18 combines with J gene TRBJ2-5. CDR1 and CDR2 (germline): KGHSH, LQKENI. The length of the CDR3 is 14 residues. CDR3 protein: CASSPTGTPETQYF. The entire variable domain, with the rest obtained from reference TRBV18 and TRBJ2-5, is as follows: NAGVMQNPRHLVRRRGQEARLRCSPMKGHSHVYWYRQLPEEGLKFMVYLQKENIIDESGMPKERFSAEFPKEGPSILRIQQVVRGDSAAYFCASSPTGTPETQYFGPGTRLLVL.

CDR3 sequence reads: CSVLEGNEQFF. The rearrangement links TRBV29-1 to TRBJ2-1; the TCRdb call, TRBD2, lacks DNA for checking. The germline V gene encodes CDR1 SQVTM and CDR2 ANQGSEA. The CDR3 is made up of 11 amino acids.

The chain employs TRBV19 and TRBJ2-3; there is no DNA to check the TCRdb D call of TRBD1. The CDR3 length is 15 residues. Germline loops: CDR1 LNHDA, CDR2 SQIVND (reference sequence). The CDR3 loop is CASSPTEFSTDTQYF.

The CDR3: CASSSALEQFF. The chain couples TRBV6-2 or TRBV6-3 to TRBJ2-1; TCRdb proposes TRBD2, but this gene call is untestable without DNA. The CDR3 runs 11 residues. In germline, CDR1 is MNHEY, CDR2 SVGEGT.

By frequency, this clonotype is medium-sized. This chain uses TRBV6-4 with TRBJ2-1. CDR1 MRHNA and CDR2 SNTAGT come from the germline V gene. CDR3 length: 14 residues. CDR3: CASSDWAGYNEQFF.

This clonotype is called medium-sized based on its frequency. The chain carries TRBV29-1 and TRBJ2-7. Germline-derived CDR1 and CDR2 are SQVTM and ANQGSEA. This CDR3 comprises 12 residues. The CDR3 loop reads CSVEDQGFEQYF.

This clonotype ranks as medium-sized (0.01 to 0.1%) in terms of frequency. The gene calls are TRBV7-6 and TRBJ1-6; as DNA is missing, the TRBD1 call by TCRdb cannot be tested. CDR1 is SGHVS, CDR2 FNYEAQ, per germline. This CDR3 is built from 16 residues. The CDR3 reads CASSSRQVPHNSPLHF. Based on the CDR3 plus reference TRBV7-6 and TRBJ1-6, the full variable domain is GAGVSQSPRYKVTKRGQDVALRCDPISGHVSLYWYRQALGQGPEFLTYFNYEAQQDKSGLPNDRFSAERPEGSISTLTIQRTEQRDSAMYRCASSSRQVPHNSPLHFGNGTRLTVT.

In terms of frequency, this clonotype is medium-sized. The chain joins TRBV11-2 to TRBJ1-1. The length of the CDR3 is 19 residues. Per germline, CDR1 SGHAT and CDR2 FQNNGV. The CDR3 loop is CASSLETRSTGGMNTEAFF.

This clonotype is classed as medium-sized by frequency. The V gene is TRBV11-2, the J gene TRBJ2-1; TCRdb's D call of TRBD1 is untestable without DNA. Germline V CDR1 and CDR2: SGHAT, FQNNGV. This CDR3 comprises 19 residues. CDR3 protein: CASSTSSPTGGRRSDEQFF.

The chain has TRBV13 and TRBJ1-2. Per the germline V gene, CDR1 is PRHDT and CDR2 is FYEKMQ (reference sequence). This CDR3 has 14 residues. This chain's CDR3 is CASSLRGRGYGYTF.

The V and J genes are TRBV20-1 and TRBJ1-2; TCRdb's assignment of TRBD1 cannot be checked, as there is no DNA. The CDR3 consists of 14 residues. Germline CDR1 reads DFQATT; CDR2 reads SNEGSKA (reference sequence). The CDR3 here is CSAPGQGASIGYTF.

The CDR3 sequence is CASSPGQMNTGELFF. The rearrangement links TRBV7-7 to TRBJ2-2; TCRdb picks TRBD1, but there is no DNA to check that call. The CDR3 totals 15 residues. Looked up from germline, CDR1 is SSHAT and CDR2 is FNYEAQ (reference sequence). Full variable domain (missing parts from reference TRBV7-7 and TRBJ2-2): GAGVSQSPRYKVTKRGQDVTLRCDPISSHATLYWYQQALGQGPEFLTYFNYEAQPDKSGLPSDRFSAERPEGSISTLTIQRTEQRDSAMYRCASSPGQMNTGELFFGEGSRLTVL.

V and J are TRBV7-6 and TRBJ2-3; TCRdb reports TRBD1, a call that lacks DNA to check it against. The germline V gene has CDR1 SGHVS and CDR2 FNYEAQ. The CDR3 is 14 amino acids. This CDR3 reads CASSFTGYGDTQYF. Together with reference TRBV7-6 and TRBJ2-3, the CDR3 gives the full variable domain: GAGVSQSPRYKVTKRGQDVALRCDPISGHVSLYWYRQALGQGPEFLTYFNYEAQQDKSGLPNDRFSAERPEGSISTLTIQRTEQRDSAMYRCASSFTGYGDTQYFGPGTRLTVL.

The V and J genes are TRBV7-9 and TRBJ1-1; the TCRdb call, TRBD1, lacks DNA for checking. The germline V gene encodes CDR1 SEHNR and CDR2 FQNEAQ (reference sequence). The CDR3 contains 14 residues. This CDR3 is CASSFTVPGTEAFF.